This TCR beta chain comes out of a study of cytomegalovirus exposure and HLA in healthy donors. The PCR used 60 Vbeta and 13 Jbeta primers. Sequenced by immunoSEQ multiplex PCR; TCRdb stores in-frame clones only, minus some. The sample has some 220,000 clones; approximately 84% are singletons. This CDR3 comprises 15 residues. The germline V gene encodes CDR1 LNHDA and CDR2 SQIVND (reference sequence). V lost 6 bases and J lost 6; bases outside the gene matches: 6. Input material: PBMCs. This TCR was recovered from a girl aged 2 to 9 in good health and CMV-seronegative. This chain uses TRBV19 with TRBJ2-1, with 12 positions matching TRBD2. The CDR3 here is CASRKTSGGPNEQFF. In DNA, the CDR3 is TGTGCCAGTAGGAAGACTAGCGGGGGTCCCAATGAGCAGTTCTTC.